This T cell receptor beta chain was found in a study of glioma-infiltrating T cells after dendritic cell vaccination. Study-wide results and caveats: Higher pretreatment TIL content predicted longer progression-free time and survival.

Documented time point: after dendritic cell vaccination, including at tumor progression/relapse. PBMC sampling occurred before vaccination, two weeks after the third dose, and at progression. CDR3 length equals 14 residues. Germline values: CDR1 SGHDT, CDR2 YYEEEE. Amplification used 60 V beta primers and 13 J beta primers. Data came from immunoSEQ multiplex PCR; TCRdb stores just in-frame clones and leaves some out. This table has 72,000 or so clones, more than 75% appearing once. Worth noting for this clone: Antigen: not known.

Sequences were derived from blood, sampled after dendritic cell vaccination. This chain joins TRBV5-6 and TRBJ2-5, with D possibly matching TRBD2 (5 bases). Near its end, the DNA agrees better with TRBJ2-7, so the J call may be wrong. The clonotype was recovered from a human donor with glioblastoma. The CDR3, as DNA: TGTGCCAGCACCCTGGCAGGCGGGTCCTACGAGCAGTACTTC. Translation: CASTLAGGSYEQYF.